A single sample is the source of the 16 T cell receptor beta chains below, sequenced in a study of blood T cells in healthy people across ages. A second PCR of about 7 to 12 cycles used a sample-barcoded 5' primer and a J-beta primer mix. TCRdb reanalysed the 5' RACE reads using MiXCR and keeps one entry per CDR3 protein. Of over 950,000 distinct CDR3 sequences in the sample, 35% to 40% were seen once. Input material: blood. All receptors derive from a man in his late teens or twenties in good health.

The rearrangement uses TRBV28 and TRBJ1-1; 8 bases line up with TRBD1. V trimming: 2 bases; J trimming: 0 bases; junction bases outside the gene matches: 11. This CDR3 comprises 18 residues. The V gene's germline CDR1 is MDHEN and CDR2 SYDVKM. As DNA, the CDR3 is TGTGCCAGCAGTTTAGACAGGGGTGGTGTCAAACTGAACACTGAAGCTTTCTTT. It codes for CASSLDRGGVKLNTEAFF. Together with reference TRBV28 and TRBJ1-1, the CDR3 gives the full variable domain: DVKVTQSSRYLVKRTGEKVFLECVQDMDHENMFWYRQDPGLGLRLIYFSYDVKMKEKGDIPEGYSVSREKKERFSLILESASTNQTSMYLCASSLDRGGVKLNTEAFFGQGTRLTVV.

In this sample, this clonotype turned up a few times. The chain employs TRBV6-2 or TRBV6-3 and TRBJ2-2; no firm D call. The CDR3 extends over 17 amino acids. The V end lost 2 bases, the J end lost 2 bases, and 15 bases lay between the germline ends. CDR1 and CDR2 from the germline V gene are MNHEY and SVGEGT. CDR3 DNA sequence: TGTGCCAGCAGTTACAGTCTGCCATTTCCTAACACCGGGGAGCTGTTTTTT. Translating it yields CASSYSLPFPNTGELFF.

This clonotype was observed at least ten times. A read error may explain this, as a much larger clone is one base away. This sequence joins TRBV7-9 and TRBJ2-1; 8 bases match TRBD2. The length of the CDR3 is 14 residues. CDR1 is SEHNR and CDR2 is FQNEAQ in the germline V gene (reference sequence). As DNA, the CDR3 is TGTGCCAGCAGCGTAGCGGGGTCCTACAATGAGCAGTTCTTC. Translated, it gives CASSVAGSYNEQFF. Drawing the rest from reference TRBV7-9 and TRBJ2-1, the complete variable domain is DTGVSQNPRHKITKRGQNVTFRCDPISEHNRLYWYRQTLGQGPEFLTYFQNEAQLEKSRLLSDRFSAERPKGSFSTLEIQRTEQGDSAMYLCASSVAGSYNEQFFGPGTRLTVL.

This clonotype showed up just a few times. CDR3 in DNA: TGTGCCAGCAGCCAAGATCGGGCTCATGAGCAGTACTTC. This translates into CASSQDRAHEQYF. This chain uses TRBV3-1 with TRBJ2-5; no clear D. V lost 0 bases and J 11 bases, leaving 13 bases between the germline ends. There are 13 residues in the CDR3. The germline CDR1 and CDR2 sequences are LGHDT and YNNKEL (reference sequence).

The chain couples TRBV4-1 to TRBJ1-4; D call uncertain. V lost 1 base to trimming and J lost 7 bases, with 16 bases between them. The CDR3 spans 16 residues. Germline lookup yields CDR1 MGHRA and CDR2 YSYEKL. DNA for the CDR3: TGCGCCAGCAGCCAAGGCGGCGGGCAGGAAAGTGAAAAACTGTTTTTT. This encodes CASSQGGGQESEKLFF.

The chain has TRBV7-2 and TRBJ1-2, with D possibly being TRBD1 (5 bases). Trimming left V 1 base short and J 4 bases short, with 13 bases between. Germline V CDR1 and CDR2: SGHTA, FQGNSA. The CDR3 loop spans 15 amino acids. The CDR3 region has the DNA TGTGCCAGCAGCTTAGATCCAGGGAATATCTATGGCTACACCTTC. This translates into CASSLDPGNIYGYTF.

In nucleotides, the CDR3 is TGCAGTGCTAGAGTGGCGGAGGGGGCGAGCCGAGGGACATCCCTCCACTTT. The encoded protein is CSARVAEGASRGTSLHF. V and J are TRBV20-1 and TRBJ1-6; 7 nucleotides agree with TRBD1. Germline assignment: CDR1 DFQATT and CDR2 SNEGSKA (reference sequence). The length of the CDR3 is 17 residues. V was clipped by 1 base and J by 14 bases; unmatched bases: 20.

This chain links TRBV4-1 with TRBJ1-5, with a weak D call TRBD1 (5 bases). CDR1 is MGHRA and CDR2 is YSYEKL in the germline V gene. Trimming left V 1 base short and J 6 bases short, with 16 bases between. This CDR3 has 16 residues. CDR3 sequence: CASSQVGGGSSQPQHF. CDR3 nucleotide sequence: TGCGCCAGCAGCCAAGTTGGGGGAGGCTCTTCTCAGCCCCAGCATTTT.

This clonotype was picked up a small number of times. The chain is built from TRBV27 and TRBJ1-2; 8 nucleotides match TRBD1. V lost 4 bases, J lost 2 bases, and 6 bases stayed unmatched. The CDR3 contains 15 residues. The germline V gene has CDR1 MNHEY and CDR2 SMNVEV (reference sequence). Here the CDR3 DNA reads TGTGCCAGCAGTTCGGGACAGGCAACCAACTATGGCTACACCTTC. Translation: CASSSGQATNYGYTF.

The chain recombines TRBV6-5 with TRBJ2-1; TRBD2 matches 9 bases. CDR3 size: 14 residues. Germline CDR1 reads MNHEY; CDR2 reads SVGAGI. V was pared by 8 bases and J by 13 bases, with 15 bases of the junction left unmatched. The CDR3 region is CASSHGLAKETQFF. CDR3 in DNA: TGTGCCAGCTCACATGGACTAGCGAAAGAGACCCAGTTCTTC.

This clonotype was counted only a few times. V gene TRBV10-3 combines with J gene TRBJ1-1; D is uncertain. The V gene's germline CDR1 is ENHRY and CDR2 SYGVKD. V was cut by 8 bases and J by 4 bases, with 14 bases left in between. The CDR3 totals 13 residues. This chain's CDR3 is CAIGAGTATEAFF. The CDR3 DNA is TGTGCCATCGGTGCAGGTACCGCCACTGAAGCTTTCTTT.

The chain has TRBV2 and TRBJ2-1; D gene ambiguous. This CDR3 region has 13 residues. Germline CDR1 and CDR2: SNHLY and FYNNEI. V lost 0 bases and J 13 bases, leaving 13 bases between the germline ends. The CDR3 spells CASSEALRIPQFF. The CDR3 DNA follows: TGTGCCAGCAGTGAAGCGCTACGGATCCCACAGTTCTTC.

There are a few counts of this clonotype. The chain uses TRBV7-8 and TRBJ2-4; unclear D gene. The J call is uncertain, as TRBJ2-5 better fits the DNA end. CDR1 and CDR2 (germline): SGHVS, FQNEAQ. This CDR3 comprises 14 residues. The CDR3 region is CASSPMFAKETQYF. The CDR3 nucleotides read TGTGCCAGCAGCCCAATGTTCGCCAAAGAGACCCAGTACTTC.

This clonotype was seen a few times. The V gene is TRBV10-3, the J gene TRBJ1-4, with D unclear. Trimming left V 4 bases short and J 3 bases short, with 6 bases between. The germline V gene encodes CDR1 ENHRY and CDR2 SYGVKD. The CDR3 has 13 amino acids. CDR3 DNA sequence: TGTGCCATCAGTGCGCAGCCTAATGAAAAACTGTTTTTT. This codes for CAISAQPNEKLFF.

The chain couples TRBV6-6 to TRBJ1-2, with TRBD1 matching 7 bases. The CDR3 contains 13 residues. CDR1 and CDR2 from the germline V gene are MNHNY and SVGAGI (reference sequence). V trimming: 5 bases; J trimming: 4 bases; junction bases outside the gene matches: 4. CDR3 in DNA: TGTGCCAGCAGTAAGGACAGGCTCTATGGCTACACCTTC. Translating gives CASSKDRLYGYTF.

This clonotype has more than one count but fewer than ten. This rearrangement joins TRBV5-1 to TRBJ1-4, with 7 bases lining up with TRBD1. The germline CDR1 and CDR2 sequences are SGHRS and YFSETQ. CDR3 length: 14 residues. The trim removed 3 bases at V and 8 bases at J, leaving 7 bases unmatched. CDR3 coding DNA: TGCGCCAGCAGCTCCTCAGGGGGTTACGAAAAACTGTTTTTT. Encoded protein: CASSSSGGYEKLFF.